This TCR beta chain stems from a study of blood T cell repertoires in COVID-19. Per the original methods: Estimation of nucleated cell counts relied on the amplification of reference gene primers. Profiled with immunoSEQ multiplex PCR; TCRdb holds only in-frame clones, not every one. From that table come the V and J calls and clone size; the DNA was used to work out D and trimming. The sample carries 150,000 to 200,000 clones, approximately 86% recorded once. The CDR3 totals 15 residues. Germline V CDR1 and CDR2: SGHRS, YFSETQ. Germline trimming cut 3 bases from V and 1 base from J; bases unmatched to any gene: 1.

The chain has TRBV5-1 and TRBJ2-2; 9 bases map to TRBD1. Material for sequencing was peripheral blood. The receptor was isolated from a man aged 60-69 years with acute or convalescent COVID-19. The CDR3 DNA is TGCGCCAGCAGCTGGGGACAGGGGAACACCGGGGAGCTGTTTTTT. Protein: CASSWGQGNTGELFF.